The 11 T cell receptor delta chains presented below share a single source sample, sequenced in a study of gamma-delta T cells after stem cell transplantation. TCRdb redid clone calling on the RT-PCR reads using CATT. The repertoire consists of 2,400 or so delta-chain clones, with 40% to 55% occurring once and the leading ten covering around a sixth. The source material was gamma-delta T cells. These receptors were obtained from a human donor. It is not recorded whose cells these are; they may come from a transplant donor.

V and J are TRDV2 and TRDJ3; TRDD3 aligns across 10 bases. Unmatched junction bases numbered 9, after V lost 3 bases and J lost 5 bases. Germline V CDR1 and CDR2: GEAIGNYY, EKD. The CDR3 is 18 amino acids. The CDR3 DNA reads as TGTGCCTGTGACGGAATGGGGGATACTGGCGGGGACACCCGACAGATGTTTTTC. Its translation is CACDGMGDTGGDTRQMFF.

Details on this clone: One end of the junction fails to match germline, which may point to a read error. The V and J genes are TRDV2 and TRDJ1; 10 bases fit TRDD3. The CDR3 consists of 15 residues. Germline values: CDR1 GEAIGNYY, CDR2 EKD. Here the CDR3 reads CACEKLGDASEKLIF. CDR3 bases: TGTGCCTGTGAAAAACTGGGGGATGCCTCCGAGAAACTCATCTTT.

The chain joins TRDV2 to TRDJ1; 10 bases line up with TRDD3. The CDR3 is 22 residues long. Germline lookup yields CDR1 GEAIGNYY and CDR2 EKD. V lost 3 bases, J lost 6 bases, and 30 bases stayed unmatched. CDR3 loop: CACDCIPGLPEGDTPQSNKLIF. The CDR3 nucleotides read TGTGCCTGTGACTGTATCCCTGGCCTTCCGGAGGGGGATACGCCCCAGAGCAATAAACTCATCTTT.

Here the CDR3 DNA reads TGTGCCTGTGACCAATTACTGGGGGATAGGGACACCGATAAACTCATCTTT. As protein: CACDQLLGDRDTDKLIF. This chain connects TRDV2 to TRDJ1; TRDD3 agrees at 11 bases. After removal of 3 bases from V and 0 bases from J, the junction contained 8 bases not matched to a gene. CDR3 size: 17 residues. Germline V gene lookup returns CDR1 GEAIGNYY and CDR2 EKD.

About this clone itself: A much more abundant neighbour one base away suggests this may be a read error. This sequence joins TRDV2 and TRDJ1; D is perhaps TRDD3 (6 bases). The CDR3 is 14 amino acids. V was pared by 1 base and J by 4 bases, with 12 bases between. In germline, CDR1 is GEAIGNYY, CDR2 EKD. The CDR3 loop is CACDTMGASDKLIF. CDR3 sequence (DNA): TGTGCCTGTGACACGATGGGGGCAAGCGATAAACTCATCTTT.

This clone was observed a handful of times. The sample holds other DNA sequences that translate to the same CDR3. CDR3: CACDTPGGVSSWDTRQMFF. CDR3 DNA: TGTGCCTGTGACACGCCTGGGGGAGTGAGCTCCTGGGACACCCGACAGATGTTTTTC. The rearrangement uses TRDV2 and TRDJ3; 8 nucleotides align to TRDD3. Germline CDR1 GEAIGNYY, CDR2 EKD. After removal of 1 base from V and 0 bases from J, the junction contained 7 bases not matched to a gene. The CDR3 is 19 amino acids.

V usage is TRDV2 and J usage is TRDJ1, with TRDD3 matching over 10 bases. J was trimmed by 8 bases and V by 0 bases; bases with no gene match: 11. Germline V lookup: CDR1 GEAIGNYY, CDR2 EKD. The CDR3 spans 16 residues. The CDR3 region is CACDTLPGDTRFKLIF. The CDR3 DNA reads TGTGCCTGTGACACCCTACCGGGGGATACGCGCTTCAAACTCATCTTT.

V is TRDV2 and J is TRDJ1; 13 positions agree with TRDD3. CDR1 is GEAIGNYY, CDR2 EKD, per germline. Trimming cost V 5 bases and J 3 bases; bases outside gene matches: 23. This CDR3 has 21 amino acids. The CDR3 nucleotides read TGTGCCTGTGTTGGACTGGGGGATACGTCAAGTGGCCGCGAGGACGCCGATAAACTCATCTTT. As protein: CACVGLGDTSSGREDADKLIF.

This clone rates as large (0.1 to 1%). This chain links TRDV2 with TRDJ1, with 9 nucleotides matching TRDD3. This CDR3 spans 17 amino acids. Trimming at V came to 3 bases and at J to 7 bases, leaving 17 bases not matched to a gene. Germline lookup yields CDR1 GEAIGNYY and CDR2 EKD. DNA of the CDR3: TGTGCCTGTGACGCCCTCTCTGGGGATACGCTAGGAGGTAAACTCATCTTT. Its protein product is CACDALSGDTLGGKLIF.

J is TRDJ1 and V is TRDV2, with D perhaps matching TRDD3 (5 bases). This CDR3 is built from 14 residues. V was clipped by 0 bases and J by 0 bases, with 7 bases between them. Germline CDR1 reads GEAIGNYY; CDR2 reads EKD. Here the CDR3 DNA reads TGTGCCTGTGACACCATGGGATACACCGATAAACTCATCTTT. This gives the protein CACDTMGYTDKLIF.

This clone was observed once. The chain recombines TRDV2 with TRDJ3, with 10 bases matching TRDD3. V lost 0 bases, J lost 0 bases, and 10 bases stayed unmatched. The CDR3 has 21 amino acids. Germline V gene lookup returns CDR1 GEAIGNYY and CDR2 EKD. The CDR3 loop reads CACDTGFTGGSSSWDTRQMFF. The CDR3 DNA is TGTGCCTGTGACACCGGGTTTACTGGGGGATCCAGCTCCTGGGACACCCGACAGATGTTTTTC.